The 22 T cell receptor beta chains reported below all come from one sample, sequenced in a study of blood T cell repertoires in COVID-19. Produced via immunoSEQ multiplex PCR; TCRdb's table is partial and in-frame only. The sample carries 120,000 to 150,000 clones, around 84% recorded once. Sequenced material: peripheral blood. The origin of the receptors is a man aged 25 to 40 with COVID-19, enrolled during active disease.

The gene calls are TRBV5-4 and TRBJ2-7; 7 nucleotides match TRBD1. The germline V gene encodes CDR1 SGHNT and CDR2 YYREEE (reference sequence). The CDR3 totals 14 residues. The V segment lost 2 bases and the J segment 4 bases; nucleotides outside the gene matches: 6. Here the CDR3 DNA reads TGTGCCAGCAGCTTTTCGGCAGGGGGTTACGAGCAGTACTTC. It encodes CASSFSAGGYEQYF.

J is TRBJ2-7 and V is TRBV24-1, with D perhaps matching TRBD1 (6 bases). The CDR3 sequence is 11 residues long. V was pared by 5 bases and J by 6 bases, with 7 bases between. Germline V gene lookup returns CDR1 KGHDR and CDR2 SFDVKD. CDR3 region: CATSAGVEQYF. CDR3 nucleotides: TGTGCCACCAGTGCAGGGGTCGAGCAGTACTTC.

The V and J genes are TRBV5-1 and TRBJ2-7; 9 bases fit TRBD2. The germline V gene has CDR1 SGHRS and CDR2 YFSETQ. The CDR3 has 16 amino acids. Trimming took 5 bases from V and 6 from J; bases not matched to a gene: 15. In nucleotides, the CDR3 is TGCGCCAGCAGACTAGCGGGTGGTGGCTCTTTCGTCGAGCAGTACTTC. Translated, it gives CASRLAGGGSFVEQYF.

V and J are TRBV5-1 and TRBJ2-4; the match to TRBD1 covers 8 bases. Germline V gene lookup returns CDR1 SGHRS and CDR2 YFSETQ. V trimming: 5 bases; J trimming: 3 bases; junction bases outside the gene matches: 10. CDR3 length equals 16 residues. CDR3 in amino acids: CASSLPGQAGKNIQYF. DNA of the CDR3: TGCGCCAGCAGTTTACCGGGACAGGCGGGCAAAAACATTCAGTACTTC.

In this sample, this clone turned up a few times. The V call is TRBV6-5, the J call TRBJ2-7; D is possibly TRBD2 (5 bases). Deletions cut 6 bases from V and 3 bases from J, with 15 bases between. The CDR3 extends over 14 amino acids. Germline CDR1 MNHEY, CDR2 SVGAGI. The CDR3 region is CASRSGFSHYEQYF. For the CDR3, the DNA is TGTGCCAGCAGATCGGGATTTTCCCACTACGAGCAGTACTTC.

This clone was detected once. The chain links TRBV25-1 to TRBJ1-6; possible D gene TRBD1, 5 bases. Germline assignment: CDR1 MGHDK and CDR2 SYGVNS. The CDR3 has 17 amino acids. V dropped 2 bases and J dropped 6 bases, with 17 bases sitting between them. The CDR3 region is CASSESGTAGINSPLHF. The CDR3 nucleotides read TGTGCCAGCAGTGAAAGTGGGACGGCGGGAATTAATTCACCCCTCCACTTT.

The chain employs TRBV29-1 and TRBJ2-7; weak D call: TRBD1 (7 bases). The V gene's germline CDR1 is SQVTM and CDR2 ANQGSEA. V lost 1 base, J lost 4 bases, and 11 bases lay in between. The CDR3 spans 13 residues. Here the CDR3 DNA reads TGCAGCGTTGAAGGGTCAGGGGGGTACGAGCAGTACTTC. Encoded protein: CSVEGSGGYEQYF.

The chain couples TRBV29-1 to TRBJ1-2, with D tentatively TRBD1 (5 bases). This CDR3 contains 12 residues. Per germline, CDR1 SQVTM and CDR2 ANQGSEA. Trimming shortened V by 4 bases and J by 4 bases, and 10 bases separated the two germline ends. The CDR3 nucleotides read TGCAGCGTTGGGACAATGGGCTATGGCTACACCTTC. This encodes CSVGTMGYGYTF.

V usage is TRBV5-1 and J usage is TRBJ2-6; tentatively, D is TRBD1 (5 bases). The germline V gene encodes CDR1 SGHRS and CDR2 YFSETQ. This CDR3 is built from 17 residues. V lost 3 bases to trimming and J lost 2 bases, with 15 bases between them. The CDR3 nucleotides are TGCGCCAGCAGCTCCTCGACAGTTGGGGCTGGGGCCAACGTCCTGACTTTC. It encodes CASSSSTVGAGANVLTF.

This rearrangement joins TRBV4-1 to TRBJ2-3; 7 bases fit TRBD1. This CDR3 is built from 14 residues. The germline V gene encodes CDR1 MGHRA and CDR2 YSYEKL. Trimming cost V 8 bases and J 0 bases; bases outside gene matches: 5. CDR3 DNA sequence: TGCGCCAGCGGATTGACAGGGAGCACAGATACGCAGTATTTT. Its translation: CASGLTGSTDTQYF.

The rearrangement uses TRBV11-2 and TRBJ2-7; D not resolved. The germline V gene has CDR1 SGHAT and CDR2 FQNNGV. The V end lost 2 bases, the J end lost 3 bases, and 8 bases lay between the germline ends. The CDR3 is 13 residues long. CDR3: CASSLHYVYEQYF. The CDR3 DNA is TGTGCCAGCAGCTTACACTATGTCTACGAGCAGTACTTC.

The chain carries TRBV6-1 and TRBJ2-7; 9 positions agree with TRBD2. The CDR3 runs to 15 residues. V trimming: 0 bases; J trimming: 6 bases; junction bases outside the gene matches: 6. CDR1 and CDR2 from the germline V gene are MNHNS and SASEGT. Here the CDR3 reads CASSEATSGRGEQYF. As DNA, the CDR3 is TGTGCCAGCAGTGAAGCGACTAGCGGCCGTGGCGAGCAGTACTTC.

The chain is built from TRBV9 and TRBJ1-1, with a possible D match to TRBD1 (5 bases). The CDR3 is made up of 16 amino acids. V was cut by 0 bases and J by 6 bases, with 18 bases left in between. Germline CDR1 and CDR2: SGDLS and YYNGEE. The CDR3 DNA reads TGTGCCAGCAGCGTAGTTGGCCACCCGGGGGAGGCTGAAGCTTTCTTT. This codes for CASSVVGHPGEAEAFF. The full variable domain, its missing parts supplied by reference TRBV9 and TRBJ1-1, is DSGVTQTPKHLITATGQRVTLRCSPRSGDLSVYWYQQSLDQGLQFLIQYYNGEERAKGNILERFSAQQFPDLHSELNLSSLELGDSALYFCASSVVGHPGEAEAFFGQGTRLTVV.

The gene calls are TRBV4-2 and TRBJ2-1, with 7 bases lining up with TRBD2. V shed 4 bases, J shed 8 bases, and the junction held 11 bases outside the gene matches. CDR3 length equals 15 residues. CDR1 is LGHNA and CDR2 is YNFKEQ in the germline V gene. For the CDR3, the DNA is TGTGCCAGCAGCCCGGGTCCCACGGGGGGAGATGAGCAGTTCTTC. Translation: CASSPGPTGGDEQFF.

The chain employs TRBV20-1 and TRBJ2-3, with a tentative D call TRBD2 (5 bases). V lost 3 bases to trimming and J lost 5 bases, with 12 bases between them. The germline gives CDR1 DFQATT, CDR2 SNEGSKA (reference sequence). CDR3 length equals 13 residues. The CDR3 DNA reads TGCAGTGCTAGTCTCGGAGGAATAGATACGCAGTATTTT. It codes for CSASLGGIDTQYF.

This rearrangement joins TRBV27 to TRBJ2-3, with 8 bases lining up with TRBD2. Germline V gene data show CDR1 as MNHEY and CDR2 as SMNVEV (reference sequence). The V segment lost 3 bases and the J segment 3 bases; nucleotides outside the gene matches: 8. CDR3 length: 16 amino acids. The CDR3 is CASSFGGAMRTDTQYF. The CDR3 DNA follows: TGTGCCAGCAGTTTCGGGGGGGCGATGCGAACAGATACGCAGTATTTT.

The CDR3 DNA is TGCGCCAGCAGCTGGGACCCGGGAGCCGGAAACACCATATATTTT. Its translation is CASSWDPGAGNTIYF. The chain has TRBV5-1 and TRBJ1-3, with D tentatively TRBD1 (5 bases). CDR3 size: 15 residues. Germline V CDR1 and CDR2: SGHRS, YFSETQ. Deletions cut 3 bases from V and 4 bases from J, with 14 bases between. The full variable domain, rest sourced from reference TRBV5-1 and TRBJ1-3, is KAGVTQTPRYLIKTRGQQVTLSCSPISGHRSVSWYQQTPGQGLQFLFEYFSETQRNKGNFPGRFSGRQFSNSRSEMNVSTLELGDSALYLCASSWDPGAGNTIYFGEGSWLTVV.

This chain joins TRBV3-1 (or the pseudogene TRBV3-2) and TRBJ2-7; D may be TRBD1 (5 bases). Trimming removed 4 bases at V and 4 bases at J, with 17 bases between. In germline, CDR1 is LGHDT, CDR2 YNNKEL (reference sequence). CDR3 length: 15 amino acids. The DNA of the CDR3 is TGTGCCAGCAGCCTCCAGTACCAGGGCTCATACGAGCAGTACTTC. Its translation is CASSLQYQGSYEQYF.

In its sample, this clone was seen once. J is TRBJ2-1 and V is TRBV28, with 8 bases fitting TRBD2. This CDR3 has 13 amino acids. CDR1 is MDHEN and CDR2 is SYDVKM in the germline V gene. The junction had 2 bases not matched to a gene; V was cut back by 3 bases and J by 7 bases. The CDR3 bases are TGTGCCAGCAGTTTTCCGGGAGGGAATGAGCAGTTCTTC. Its translation: CASSFPGGNEQFF.

The genes are TRBV29-1 and TRBJ2-1; TRBD1 matches at 11 bases. Germline-derived CDR1 and CDR2 are SQVTM and ANQGSEA. The CDR3 consists of 14 residues. After removal of 6 bases from V and 11 bases from J, the junction contained 12 bases not matched to a gene. The CDR3, as DNA: TGCAGCGTGCGGACAGGGGGCGGGATGAGGCAGCAGTTCTTC. Translation gives CSVRTGGGMRQQFF.

The gene calls are TRBV10-2 and TRBJ2-7; D is unresolved. The CDR3 runs to 13 residues. Germline values: CDR1 WSHSY, CDR2 SAAADI. Trimming pared 3 bases from V and 2 bases from J, leaving 8 bases between. CDR3 bases: TGCGCCAGCAGTGAATTAGCAGCCTACGAGCAGTACTTC. Protein sequence: CASSELAAYEQYF.

Sample share makes this clone medium-sized (0.01 to 0.1%). This rearrangement joins TRBV6-1 to TRBJ2-3; 9 bases match TRBD1. CDR3 length: 17 residues. From germline, CDR1 is MNHNS and CDR2 SASEGT. The junction had 10 bases not matched to a gene; V was cut back by 2 bases and J by 4 bases. The CDR3 DNA is TGTGCCAGCAGTGAATCCGTCCCGGGACAGGGTGCAGATACGCAGTATTTT. Translated, it gives CASSESVPGQGADTQYF.